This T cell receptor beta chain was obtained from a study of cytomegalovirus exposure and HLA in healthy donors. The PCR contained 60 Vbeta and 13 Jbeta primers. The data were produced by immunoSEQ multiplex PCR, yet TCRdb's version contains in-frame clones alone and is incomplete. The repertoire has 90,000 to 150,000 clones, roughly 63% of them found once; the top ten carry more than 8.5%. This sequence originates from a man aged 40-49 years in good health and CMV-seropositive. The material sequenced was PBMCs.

CDR3 protein: CASSFRDTSEAFF. The CDR3, as DNA: TGTGCCAGCAGCTTCCGGGACACCTCTGAAGCTTTCTTT. V usage is TRBV11-3 and J usage is TRBJ1-1; tentatively, D is TRBD1 (6 bases). This CDR3 spans 13 amino acids. From germline, CDR1 is SGHNT and CDR2 YENEEA. V was cut by 3 bases and J by 6 bases, with 11 bases left in between.